Here is one T cell receptor beta chain with its context. The antigen is unknown. This entry comes from a study of shared clonotypes between healthy human individuals. Study information: Participating donors consisted of a couple of women and a few men aged 18 to 49. General observations from the study: Non-shared clonotypes showed lower generation probabilities than clonotypes common to all four donors.

Terminally differentiated effector memory CD45RA+ cells were excluded by CCR7 positive selection of CD45RO-negative cells. There are 15 residues in the CDR3. The V and J ends lost 2 bases and 0 bases respectively, with 8 bases between them. The germline gives CDR1 MNHNS, CDR2 SASEGT. Assay used: immunoSEQ multiplex PCR; TCRdb lists only in-frame clones, some missing. The data show about 580,000 clones, roughly 98% seen once. Material: naive CD8+ T cells sorted from blood. The TCR comes from a man in his thirties or forties in good health. The chain combines TRBV6-1 with TRBJ1-5, with a tentative D call TRBD1 (6 bases). The CDR3 DNA sequence: TGTGCCAGCAGTGAATGGGACACTAGCAATCAGCCCCAGCATTTT. This gives the protein CASSEWDTSNQPQHF.